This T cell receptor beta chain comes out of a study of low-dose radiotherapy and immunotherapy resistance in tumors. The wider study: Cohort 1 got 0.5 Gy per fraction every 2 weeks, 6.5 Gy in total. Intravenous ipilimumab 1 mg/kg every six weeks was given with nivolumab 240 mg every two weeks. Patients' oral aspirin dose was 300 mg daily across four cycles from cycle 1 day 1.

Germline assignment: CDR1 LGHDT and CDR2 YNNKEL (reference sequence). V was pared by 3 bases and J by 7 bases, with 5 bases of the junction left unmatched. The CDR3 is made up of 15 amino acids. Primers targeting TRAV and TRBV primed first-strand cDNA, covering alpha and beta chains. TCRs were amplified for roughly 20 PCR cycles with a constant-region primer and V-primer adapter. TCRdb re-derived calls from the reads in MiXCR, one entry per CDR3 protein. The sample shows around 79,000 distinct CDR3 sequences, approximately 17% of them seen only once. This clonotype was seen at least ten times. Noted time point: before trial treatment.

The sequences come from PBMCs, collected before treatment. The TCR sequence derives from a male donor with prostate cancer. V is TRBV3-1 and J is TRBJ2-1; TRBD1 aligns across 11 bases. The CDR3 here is CASSHWDRGINEQFF. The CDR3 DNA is TGTGCCAGCAGCCACTGGGACAGGGGGATTAATGAGCAGTTCTTC.